Below, one T cell receptor beta chain is given with its context. As yet, its antigen is unknown. A read error may be the cause here, since a much bigger clone is one base away. Via MiXCR, TCRdb re-called the multiplex PCR reads, giving one row per CDR3 protein. The top ten hold approximately 15% of the sample, which has 20,000 to 25,000 distinct CDR3 sequences, around 50% seen once. This entry is derived from a study of breast tumors, draining lymph nodes, adjacent tissues. Study-wide points: The data were judged consistent with most tumor T cells coming from lymph node and expanding in tumor. Tumors had less TCR diversity than lymph nodes, more than nontumor tissue. Compared with basal-like, luminal-like tumors shared significantly more repertoire with nontumor tissue.

Germline CDR1 MRHNA, CDR2 SNTAGT. This CDR3 has 14 amino acids. This clonotype originated in a female donor with breast cancer. Some clones in this sample may be carry-over from other donors' samples. Sample: breast tumor tissue. The chain carries TRBV6-4 and TRBJ2-1; no definite D call. The CDR3 DNA follows: TGTGCCAGCAGTCACTCGATTTCAGAAAATGAGCAGTTCTTC. This encodes CASSHSISENEQFF.